This T cell receptor (beta chain) was sequenced during a study of control samples from healthy donors and cancer patients. The assay was immunoSEQ multiplex PCR, and TCRdb's table has in-frame clones only and misses some. Of about 110,000 clones in the sample, about 80% were seen once. The CDR3 has 14 amino acids. V dropped 2 bases and J dropped 9 bases, with 13 bases sitting between them. From germline, CDR1 is SGHTA and CDR2 FQGNSA. This clonotype was obtained from a man aged 18 to 30 in good health. Sequencing was done on a sample of blood. The V call is TRBV7-2, the J call TRBJ2-2; weak D call: TRBD2 (6 bases). The CDR3 region is CASSLTREARELFF. The DNA of the CDR3 is TGTGCCAGCAGCTTAACAAGGGAGGCCCGGGAGCTGTTTTTT.